A selection of T cell receptor beta chains follows, all from one sample in a study of blood T cells in healthy people across ages. Each CDR3 protein is one row after TCRdb ran MiXCR on the 5' RACE reads. The sample has about a million distinct CDR3 sequences, 30% to 40% seen once. Input material: blood. The receptors originated from a man aged 18 to 29 in good health. The conserved cysteine and the conserved F or W are not part of the CDR3 here. The size of a clone is reported for some rows only, either as once, few or many, or as a class for expanded clones.

V	J	length	size	CDR3
TRBV27	TRBJ1-1	13	few	ASSAGTPMNTEAF
TRBV4-1	TRBJ1-1	13	NA	ASSSTRGAQPEAF
TRBV21-1	TRBJ1-2	14	NA	ASSKQGRIPNYGYT
TRBV7-9	TRBJ1-2	11	NA	ASSPRRGGGYT
TRBV6-2/TRBV6-3	TRBJ2-7	11	NA	ASAEAYLYEQY
TRBV6-5	TRBJ1-2	10	once	ASRQSDYGCT
TRBV2	TRBJ2-1	13	NA	ASLGRGPLGDEQF
TRBV29-1	TRBJ1-1	10	few	SVVSGLLGAF
TRBV6-2/TRBV6-3	TRBJ1-1	11	NA	ASSYAGETEAF
TRBV9	TRBJ1-3	12	few	ASSVGGQGNTIY
TRBV28	TRBJ2-3	11	once	ASSSRPSDTQY
TRBV10-3	TRBJ1-6	13	NA	AISARTENNSPLH
TRBV27	TRBJ2-7	13	NA	ASSLSIDYTYEQY
TRBV4-3	TRBJ2-3	15	NA	ASSSGLAGPITDTQY
TRBV11-3	TRBJ2-1	14	few	ASSSTGDPPYNEQF
TRBV6-6	TRBJ1-1	12	few	ASSYSEANTEAF
TRBV7-7	TRBJ2-1	11	few	ASSLDGYDEQF
TRBV29-1	TRBJ2-1	13	NA	SVRFGLPNGNEQF
TRBV4-1	TRBJ1-6	14	few	ASSSQGAGYNSPLH
TRBV13	TRBJ1-6	13	few	ASRLKGGYNSPLH
TRBV12-1	TRBJ1-5	10	NA	ASSARLQPQH
TRBV5-1	TRBJ2-7	13	NA	ASSWTGGDLREQY
TRBV30	TRBJ2-3	14	once	AWRGLEGLNTDTQY
TRBV6-1	TRBJ2-3	13	few	ASRVDPHRTDTQY
TRBV28	NA	15	NA	ASSLFGGTAGVYEQY
TRBV9	TRBJ1-1	16	NA	ASSVDVGGGEMNTEAF
TRBV27	TRBJ2-3	14	once	ASRNQSGRALYTQY
TRBV2	TRBJ2-7	12	NA	ATPAQGKVDEQY